The T cell receptor beta chain described here comes from a study of blood T cell repertoires in COVID-19 (dated by TCRdb to 2020 to 2021). Notes on the research overall: Samples covering the acute and convalescent phases of COVID-19 were provided by collaborators in the United States, Italy and Spain. A freely available public database, intended as a resource for researchers studying the immune response to SARS-CoV-2, is where the repertoires were released. The samples were drawn from the first 160 participants of the ongoing ImmuneRACE study and from roughly 1,300 subjects provided by 6 global collaborators. Where HLA class I and class II types were available, the types were taken from metadata supplied by the sample provider, not from assay-based typing. The material from the prospective study consisted of cDNA or gDNA derived from T cells, B-cell-depleted T cells, or PBMCs. The sample metadata nearly always contained a de-identified subject ID, COVID-19 status, age in years and sex. Deeply sampled blood TCRbeta repertoires from subjects exposed to, actively infected with, or recovered from COVID-19 were included in the dataset.

The collaborating institutions used their own protocols to collect whole blood in K2EDTA tubes. For TCRbeta analysis, collaborators shipped samples in one of three forms: frozen whole blood, isolated PBMCs, or DNA extracted from either of those sample types. For this clone: Its antigen target is currently unknown. No per-base quality is available; no much larger clone lies one base away.

The germline V gene provides CDR1 MNHEY and CDR2 SVGAGI. The trim is 4 bases for V and 7 bases for J, with a gap of 17 bases between the germline ends. From the cysteine through the phenylalanine, the CDR3 covers 15 amino acids. Of the read, only the CDR3 DNA is kept; its 45 bases are in frame from base 1. Broader findings and caveats from the paper: Clinical and demographic metadata were provided uncurated, with the amount varying by source and participant.

TCRbeta CDR3 regions were amplified from genomic DNA by means of the immunoSEQ Assay, a bias-controlled multiplex PCR. In the source study's methods: The number of nucleated cells in each sample was estimated by amplification of reference gene primers within the assay. Sequence reads were collapsed and filtered to measure the absolute abundance of every unique TCRbeta CDR3 rearrangement. For each sample, productive Simpson clonality was calculated as the square root of Simpson's diversity index over productive rearrangements. TCRdb provides this immuneACCESS table in a form limited to in-frame rearrangements. Some clones are lacking; in checked studies, under half of them reflect an unresolved V gene, and why the rest are absent is not known. V and J calls and clone size come straight from that table; D and trimming were deduced from the DNA. For this sample the table gives more than 75,000 clones, of which approximately 90% were detected only once. The ten largest make up 6.5% to 9.5% of the sample.

The V and J genes are TRBV6-5 and TRBJ2-1; matching of 6 bases hints at TRBD2 as the D gene. The clonotype was recovered from a man aged 25 to 45 with acute or convalescent COVID-19. The specimen was peripheral blood. The CDR3 protein: CASSSQGGRRNEQFF. The bases read TGTGCCAGCAGTTCCCAAGGAGGGAGAAGGAATGAGCAGTTCTTC.